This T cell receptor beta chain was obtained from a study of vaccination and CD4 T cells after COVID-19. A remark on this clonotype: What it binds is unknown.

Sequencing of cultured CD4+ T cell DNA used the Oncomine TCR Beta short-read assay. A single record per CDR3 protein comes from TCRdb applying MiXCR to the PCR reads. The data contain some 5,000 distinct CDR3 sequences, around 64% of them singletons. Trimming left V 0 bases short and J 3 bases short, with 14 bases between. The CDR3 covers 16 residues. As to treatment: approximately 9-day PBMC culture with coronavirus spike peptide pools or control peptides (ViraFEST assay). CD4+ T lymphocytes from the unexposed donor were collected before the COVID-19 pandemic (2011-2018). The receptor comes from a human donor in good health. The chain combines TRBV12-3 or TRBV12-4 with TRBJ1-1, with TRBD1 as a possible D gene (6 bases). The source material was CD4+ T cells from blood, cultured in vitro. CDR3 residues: CASSLARGGAHTEAFF. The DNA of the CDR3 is TGTGCCAGCAGTTTAGCGAGGGGGGGGGCGCACACTGAAGCTTTCTTT.